Below are 25 T cell receptor beta chains sequenced from a single sample in a study of blood T cell repertoires in COVID-19 (dated by TCRdb to 2020 to 2022). Receptors were amplified or captured by the immunoSEQ multiplex PCR assay. TCRdb holds this immuneACCESS table with in-frame rearrangements only. Some clones are missing; in checked studies, unresolved V genes explain under half, and the rest has no known cause. Counted in this sample were 250,000 to 350,000 clones; approximately 81% of them appeared once. Of the sample, 2% to 3% falls within the top ten clones. Input material: PBMCs or T cells enriched from blood (not recorded which). The receptors stem from a woman aged 45-59 years who had recovered from COVID-19.

The chain is built from TRBV5-4 and TRBJ1-1; a weak D match, TRBD1 (6 bases). Germline assignment: CDR1 SGHNT and CDR2 YYREEE (reference sequence). The CDR3 consists of 13 residues. V was shortened by 3 bases and J by 3 bases, with 9 bases between the two germline ends. DNA for the CDR3: TGTGCCAGCAGCTCAGAGGGGGACACTGAAGCTTTCTTT. Translated, it gives CASSSEGDTEAFF.

This chain joins TRBV9 and TRBJ1-4; perhaps TRBD1 as D (6 bases). The CDR3 extends over 14 amino acids. The germline V gene has CDR1 SGDLS and CDR2 YYNGEE. The V end was cut by 1 base, the J end by 7 bases, with 11 bases between. The CDR3 loop is CASSVRQAGEKLFF. CDR3 sequence (DNA): TGTGCCAGCAGCGTAAGACAGGCTGGTGAAAAACTGTTTTTT.

This clone was detected once. The rearrangement links TRBV30 to TRBJ1-1; D gene unclear. The V end lost 4 bases, the J end lost 5 bases, and 11 bases lay between the germline ends. The CDR3 is made up of 12 amino acids. Germline CDR1 is GTSNPN and CDR2 is SVGIG (reference sequence). CDR3 region: CAWIRPGTEAFF. The CDR3 DNA reads TGTGCCTGGATCCGCCCCGGGACTGAAGCTTTCTTT. Full variable domain (missing parts from reference TRBV30 and TRBJ1-1): SQTIHQWPATLVQPVGSPLSLECTVEGTSNPNLYWYRQAAGRGLQLLFYSVGIGQISSEVPQNLSASRPQDRQFILSSKKLLLSDSGFYLCAWIRPGTEAFFGQGTRLTVV.

The chain uses TRBV11-1 and TRBJ1-6; D remains ambiguous. Germline V gene data show CDR1 as SGHAT and CDR2 as FQDESV (reference sequence). Trimming pared 1 base from V and 16 bases from J, leaving 14 bases between. This CDR3 is built from 13 residues. The CDR3 DNA follows: TGTGCCAGCAGCTTAGTGGTGCTAAGCGAGCTCCACTTT. Amino acids: CASSLVVLSELHF.

The genes are TRBV7-8 and TRBJ2-1; TRBD2 matches at 10 bases. Losses at the gene ends were 2 bases for V and 7 bases for J; bases not matched to a gene: 2. Per germline, CDR1 SGHVS and CDR2 FQNEAQ. The length of the CDR3 is 14 residues. CDR3 in DNA: TGTGCCAGCAGCTTACTAGCGGGAGATAATGAGCAGTTCTTC. Its translation: CASSLLAGDNEQFF.

This sequence joins TRBV27 and TRBJ2-2; D not resolved. This CDR3 is built from 14 residues. The germline V and J ends were trimmed by 2 bases and 7 bases, with 11 bases remaining between them. Per germline, CDR1 MNHEY and CDR2 SMNVEV (reference sequence). In DNA, the CDR3 is TGTGCCAGCAGTTTAGCGAGACAAGACGGGGAGCTGTTTTTT. Residues: CASSLARQDGELFF.

The chain's CDR3 is CASSVNRGGDRARPPYEQYF. For the CDR3, the DNA is TGTGCCAGCAGCGTAAACCGGGGGGGGGACAGGGCTCGGCCCCCCTACGAGCAGTACTTC. This chain joins TRBV9 and TRBJ2-7; tentatively, D is TRBD1 (9 bases). The V and J ends lost 1 base and 2 bases respectively, with 28 bases between them. The germline V gene encodes CDR1 SGDLS and CDR2 YYNGEE. This CDR3 comprises 20 residues.

The gene calls are TRBV7-2 and TRBJ1-1, with unresolved D. Germline V gene data show CDR1 as SGHTA and CDR2 as FQGNSA. CDR3 length equals 17 residues. Trimming stripped 3 bases from V and 1 base from J, with 18 bases between. DNA of the CDR3: TGTGCCAGCAGCTTTGGGCAGGTCGGCGCGGGGAACACTGAAGCTTTCTTT. Translated: CASSFGQVGAGNTEAFF.

A word on this clone: Distinct nucleotide sequences in the sample also encode this CDR3. The V call is TRBV7-9, the J call TRBJ1-4, with TRBD1 as a possible D gene (6 bases). The CDR3 is 14 amino acids. The V end was cut by 4 bases, the J end by 4 bases, with 10 bases between. CDR1 and CDR2 (germline): SEHNR, FQNEAQ (reference sequence). CDR3 DNA sequence: TGTGCCAGCAGCTCGGGACAAGATAATGAAAAACTGTTTTTT. Its protein is CASSSGQDNEKLFF. The full variable domain, with the rest looked up from reference TRBV7-9 and TRBJ1-4, is DTGVSQNPRHKITKRGQNVTFRCDPISEHNRLYWYRQTLGQGPEFLTYFQNEAQLEKSRLLSDRFSAERPKGSFSTLEIQRTEQGDSAMYLCASSSGQDNEKLFFGSGTQLSVL.

The V gene is TRBV5-1, the J gene TRBJ2-7; tentative D call: TRBD1 (6 bases). Per germline, CDR1 SGHRS and CDR2 YFSETQ. This CDR3 has 14 amino acids. V was shortened by 4 bases and J by 1 base, with 12 bases between the two germline ends. As DNA, the CDR3 is TGCGCCAGCAGCCAAACAGGGTTTTCCTACGAGCAGTACTTC. This sequence encodes CASSQTGFSYEQYF.

The chain combines TRBV5-1 with TRBJ1-4, with a tentative D call TRBD1 (6 bases). The CDR3 loop spans 13 amino acids. CDR1 is SGHRS and CDR2 is YFSETQ in the germline V gene. The ends were cut back, 5 bases at V and 3 bases at J, with 8 bases in the middle. The CDR3 region is CASRTGPNEKLFF. CDR3 DNA sequence: TGCGCCAGCAGAACAGGGCCTAATGAAAAACTGTTTTTT.

V and J are TRBV10-1 and TRBJ1-6; D is ambiguous. Trimming left V 5 bases short and J 7 bases short, with 9 bases between. Germline V gene data show CDR1 as WNHNN and CDR2 as SYGVQD (reference sequence). The CDR3 spans 13 residues. The CDR3 bases are TGCGCCAGCAGTCGGGTTGACAATTCACCCCTCCACTTT. It codes for CASSRVDNSPLHF.

This clone has a single count. The CDR3 coding sequence is TGTGCCACCGGAGGACAGGCTAGGGGATACGAGCAGTACTTC. This translates into CATGGQARGYEQYF. The chain couples TRBV19 to TRBJ2-7, with 7 bases aligning to TRBD1. Germline lookup yields CDR1 LNHDA and CDR2 SQIVND (reference sequence). CDR3 length: 14 amino acids. V dropped 10 bases and J dropped 4; count of bases not matched to a gene: 13.

The chain couples TRBV27 to TRBJ2-1, with 13 bases matching TRBD2. The germline V gene encodes CDR1 MNHEY and CDR2 SMNVEV (reference sequence). J lost 10 bases, V lost 2 bases, and 5 bases had no gene match. This CDR3 is built from 15 residues. CDR3 loop: CASSLRTSGGWEQFF. The CDR3 coding sequence is TGTGCCAGCAGTTTAAGGACTAGCGGGGGATGGGAGCAGTTCTTC.

V and J are TRBV15 and TRBJ1-4, with no clear D. The CDR3 runs to 14 residues. The germline V gene encodes CDR1 LNHNV and CDR2 YYDKDF (reference sequence). V gave up 5 bases and J gave up 3 bases, with 10 bases separating them. CDR3 sequence: CATSHGVANEKLFF. In DNA form, the CDR3 reads TGTGCCACCAGCCACGGGGTGGCTAATGAAAAACTGTTTTTT.

The chain is built from TRBV27 and TRBJ1-1; 7 bases map to TRBD1. The V gene's germline CDR1 is MNHEY and CDR2 SMNVEV (reference sequence). This CDR3 spans 13 amino acids. J was trimmed by 8 bases and V by 6 bases; bases with no gene match: 9. CDR3 nucleotides: TGTGCCAGCAGCTCAATTCAGGGGGGAGAAGCTTTCTTT. Protein product: CASSSIQGGEAFF.

Regarding this clone: The same CDR3 can be traced to other DNA sequences in this sample. The rearrangement joins TRBV19 to TRBJ1-5; 8 bases agree with TRBD1. The J segment lost 7 bases and the V segment lost 6 bases, leaving 8 bases of the junction unmatched. The CDR3 runs 14 residues. CDR1 and CDR2 (germline): LNHDA, SQIVND (reference sequence). CDR3 nucleotides: TGTGCCAGTAGCATTCAGGGGGCTAGCCAGCCCCAGCATTTT. Protein product: CASSIQGASQPQHF.

This clone was counted a single time. This chain joins TRBV21-1 and TRBJ2-7; the table's D gene call, TRBD2, was not cross checked with the DNA. TRBV21-1 is marked as a pseudogene. The CDR3 is 14 residues long. The CDR3, as DNA: TGTGCCAGCAGCAAAGAAAATCTAGAGAACGAGCAGTACTTC. Its protein product is CASSKENLENEQYF.

By frequency in the sample, this clone is medium-sized. The rearrangement uses TRBV19 and TRBJ2-7; TRBD2 matches at 9 bases. The germline CDR1 and CDR2 sequences are LNHDA and SQIVND (reference sequence). The V segment lost 3 bases and the J segment 4 bases; nucleotides outside the gene matches: 4. The CDR3 has 14 residues. The CDR3 reads CASSMPGLAYEQYF. CDR3 in DNA: TGTGCCAGTAGTATGCCGGGACTAGCTTACGAGCAGTACTTC. Full variable domain (outside the CDR3, taken from reference TRBV19 and TRBJ2-7): DGGITQSPKYLFRKEGQNVTLSCEQNLNHDAMYWYRQDPGQGLRLIYYSQIVNDFQKGDIAEGYSVSREKKESFPLTVTSAQKNPTAFYLCASSMPGLAYEQYFGPGTRLTVT.

The chain couples TRBV9 to TRBJ1-4; D not resolved. The CDR3 totals 14 residues. Germline V lookup: CDR1 SGDLS, CDR2 YYNGEE. V lost 0 bases to trimming and J lost 5 bases, with 8 bases between them. The CDR3 sequence: CASSVDRSNEKLFF. The DNA for the CDR3 is TGTGCCAGCAGCGTAGATAGATCGAATGAAAAACTGTTTTTT.

The chain recombines TRBV9 with TRBJ1-1; 9 positions agree with TRBD1. Germline CDR1 is SGDLS and CDR2 is YYNGEE. Trimming took 4 bases from V and 4 from J; bases not matched to a gene: 8. This CDR3 has 15 amino acids. The CDR3 spells CASSPTGGVGTEAFF. For the CDR3, the DNA is TGTGCCAGCAGCCCGACAGGGGGAGTGGGCACTGAAGCTTTCTTT. The complete variable domain, with remaining parts taken from reference TRBV9 and TRBJ1-1, reads DSGVTQTPKHLITATGQRVTLRCSPRSGDLSVYWYQQSLDQGLQFLIQYYNGEERAKGNILERFSAQQFPDLHSELNLSSLELGDSALYFCASSPTGGVGTEAFFGQGTRLTVV.

The chain is built from TRBV19 and TRBJ1-1; 7 nucleotides match TRBD1. Trimming removed 5 bases from V and 7 bases from J; junction bases left unmatched: 10. This CDR3 is built from 14 residues. Germline lookup yields CDR1 LNHDA and CDR2 SQIVND (reference sequence). CDR3 nucleotide sequence: TGTGCCAGTAGTCCACGGACAGGCCGGCATGAAGCTTTCTTT. Protein sequence: CASSPRTGRHEAFF.

In its sample, this clone was seen a few times. The genes are TRBV7-9 and TRBJ1-6, with D perhaps TRBD1 (6 bases). Germline loops: CDR1 SEHNR, CDR2 FQNEAQ (reference sequence). The CDR3 loop spans 13 amino acids. V was cut by 8 bases and J by 10 bases, with 15 bases left in between. CDR3 bases: TGTGCCAGCTCCGGGGACATGGGCTCACCCCTCCACTTT. Its translation is CASSGDMGSPLHF.

The chain employs TRBV5-1 and TRBJ2-6, with D maybe TRBD2 (5 bases). The CDR3 runs 14 residues. Trimming left V 4 bases short and J 2 bases short, with 7 bases between. Germline V gene sequence: CDR1 SGHRS, CDR2 YFSETQ. The CDR3 coding sequence is TGCGCCAGCAGCGACGGGGCTGGGGCCAACGTCCTGACTTTC. This encodes CASSDGAGANVLTF.

The J gene is TRBJ2-4, the V gene TRBV7-2, with TRBD1 matching over 8 bases. The germline gives CDR1 SGHTA, CDR2 FQGNSA. The CDR3 length is 17 residues. V shed 5 bases and J 1 base; nucleotides not matched to a gene: 10. CDR3 sequence reads: CASSPRTGSGAKNIQYF. CDR3 nucleotide sequence: TGTGCCAGCAGCCCGCGGACAGGGAGTGGGGCCAAAAACATTCAGTACTTC. Together with reference TRBV7-2 and TRBJ2-4, the CDR3 gives the full variable domain: GAGVSQSPSNKVTEKGKDVELRCDPISGHTALYWYRQSLGQGLEFLIYFQGNSAPDKSGLPSDRFSAERTGGSVSTLTIQRTQQEDSAVYLCASSPRTGSGAKNIQYFGAGTRLSVL.